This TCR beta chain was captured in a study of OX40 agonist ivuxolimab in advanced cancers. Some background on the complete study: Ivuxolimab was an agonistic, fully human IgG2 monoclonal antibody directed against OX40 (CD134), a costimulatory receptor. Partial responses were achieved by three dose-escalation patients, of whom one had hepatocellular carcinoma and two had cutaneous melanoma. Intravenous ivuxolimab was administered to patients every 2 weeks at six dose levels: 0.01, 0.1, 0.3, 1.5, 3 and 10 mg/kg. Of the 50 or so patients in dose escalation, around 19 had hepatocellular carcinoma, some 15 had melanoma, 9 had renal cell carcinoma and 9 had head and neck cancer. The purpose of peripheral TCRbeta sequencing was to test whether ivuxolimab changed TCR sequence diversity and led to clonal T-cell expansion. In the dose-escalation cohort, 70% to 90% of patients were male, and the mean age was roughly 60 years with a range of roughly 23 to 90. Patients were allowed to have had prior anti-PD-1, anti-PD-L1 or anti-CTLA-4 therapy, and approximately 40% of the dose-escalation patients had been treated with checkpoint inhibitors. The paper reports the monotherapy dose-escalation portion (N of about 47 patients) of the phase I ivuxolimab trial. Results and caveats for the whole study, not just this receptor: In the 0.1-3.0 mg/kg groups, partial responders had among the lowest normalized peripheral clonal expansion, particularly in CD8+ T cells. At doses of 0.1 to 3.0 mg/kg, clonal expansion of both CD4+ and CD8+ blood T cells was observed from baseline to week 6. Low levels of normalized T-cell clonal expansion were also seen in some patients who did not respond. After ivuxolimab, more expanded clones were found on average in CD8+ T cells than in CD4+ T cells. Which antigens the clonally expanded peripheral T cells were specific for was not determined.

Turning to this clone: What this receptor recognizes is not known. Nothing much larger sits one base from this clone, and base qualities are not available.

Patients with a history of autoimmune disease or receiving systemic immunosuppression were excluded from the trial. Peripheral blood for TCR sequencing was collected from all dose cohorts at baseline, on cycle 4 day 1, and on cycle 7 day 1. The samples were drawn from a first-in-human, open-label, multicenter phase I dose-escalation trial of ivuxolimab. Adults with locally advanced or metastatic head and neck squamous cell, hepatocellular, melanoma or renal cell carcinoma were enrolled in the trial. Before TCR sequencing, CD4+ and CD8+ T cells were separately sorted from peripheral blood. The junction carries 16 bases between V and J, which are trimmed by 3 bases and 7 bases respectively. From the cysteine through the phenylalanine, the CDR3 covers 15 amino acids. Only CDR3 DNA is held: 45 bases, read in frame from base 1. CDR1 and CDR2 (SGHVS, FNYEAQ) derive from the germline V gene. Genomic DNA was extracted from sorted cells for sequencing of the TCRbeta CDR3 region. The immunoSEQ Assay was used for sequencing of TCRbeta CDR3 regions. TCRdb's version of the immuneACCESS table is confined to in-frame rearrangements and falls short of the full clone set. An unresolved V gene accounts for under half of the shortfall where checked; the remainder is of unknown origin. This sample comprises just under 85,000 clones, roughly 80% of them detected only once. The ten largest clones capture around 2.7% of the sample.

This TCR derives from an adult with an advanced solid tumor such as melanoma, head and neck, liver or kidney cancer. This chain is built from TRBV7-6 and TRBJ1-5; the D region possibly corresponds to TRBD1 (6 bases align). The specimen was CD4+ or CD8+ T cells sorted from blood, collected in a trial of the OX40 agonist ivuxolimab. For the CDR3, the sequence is CASSLRGGSGQPQHF. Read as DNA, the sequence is TGTGCCAGCAGCTTGAGGGGGGGGTCAGGACAGCCCCAGCATTTT.